This T cell receptor (beta chain) was identified during a study of post-analysis software for immune sequencing data. Study background: Recorded subtypes: relapsing-remitting, secondary progressive, progressive-relapsing; some patients unannotated. Broader study findings: Controls showed significantly higher normalized Chao1 diversity than did multiple sclerosis patients. Batch-matched samples strongly co-clustered by F measure. Controls showed lower frequencies than patients for roughly 5 TRBV segments, and TRBV5-6, TRBV5-1 and TRBV20-1 were among these.

cDNA libraries for TCR beta contained unique molecular identifiers. The authors obtained 540,000 or so cDNA molecules from approximately 1 to 10 million T cells. Via MiXCR, TCRdb re-called the PCR reads, giving one row per CDR3 protein. The sample records 150,000 to 200,000 distinct CDR3 sequences, approximately 31% being singletons. This clonotype has at least ten counts. Antigen specificity is unknown. Germline V gives CDR1 GTSNPN, CDR2 SVGIG (reference sequence). The CDR3 loop spans 13 amino acids. V lost 4 bases and J lost 9, with 19 bases in between. The chain is built from TRBV30 and TRBJ2-7; D is perhaps TRBD1 (6 bases). The sequenced sample consisted of blood. This TCR was sampled from a girl between 10 and 17 years old with multiple sclerosis. The CDR3 bases are TGTGCCTGGAAGCTACAGGGTTCGATTCGGCAGTACTTC. Its protein is CAWKLQGSIRQYF.